Following are 13 T cell receptor beta chains from one sample sequenced in a study of human T cells and chemical hapten exposure. TCRdb reprocessed the RACE reads via MiXCR and lists one record per CDR3 protein. The sample contains more than 300,000 distinct CDR3 sequences, approximately 5.1% of which appear only once. The time point here: pre-sensitization, week 0. The treatment denotes: therapeutic diphenylcyclopropenone sensitization with weekly scalp DPC. Sequencing was performed on whole blood, taken in connection with sensitization to the hapten diphenylcyclopropenone (DPC). Receptors originate from a woman aged 45-65 years with alopecia areata. Some clones in this sample may be carry-over from other donors' samples.

The rearrangement uses TRBV27 and TRBJ1-3, with D possibly matching TRBD1 (6 bases). CDR1 is MNHEY and CDR2 is SMNVEV in the germline V gene (reference sequence). The CDR3 sequence is 14 residues long. Trimming cost V 4 bases and J 8 bases, with 15 bases left between them. The CDR3 reads CASSSSQGRDTIYF. The CDR3, as DNA: TGTGCCAGCAGTTCGTCACAGGGTCGGGACACCATATATTTT.

This clonotype was recorded many times. The chain uses TRBV20-1 and TRBJ2-7; no definite D call. Between the trimmed V and J ends, which lost 3 bases and 7 bases, there was a span of 16 bases. Germline-derived CDR1 and CDR2 are DFQATT and SNEGSKA (reference sequence). This CDR3 spans 13 amino acids. The CDR3, as DNA: TGCAGTGCTAGGTCGGATAACCGGTTGGAGCAGTACTTC. Translated: CSARSDNRLEQYF.

V usage is TRBV7-2 and J usage is TRBJ2-2; 8 bases line up with TRBD1. Looked up from germline, CDR1 is SGHTA and CDR2 is FQGNSA. This CDR3 has 16 amino acids. V was clipped by 6 bases and J by 3 bases; unmatched bases: 9. The CDR3 loop is CASSPGQGAYTGELFF. In nucleotides, the CDR3 is TGTGCCAGCAGTCCGGGCCAGGGGGCCTACACCGGGGAGCTGTTTTTT.

This clonotype was recorded many times. This chain joins TRBV6-2 or TRBV6-3 and TRBJ2-3; a possible D gene is TRBD2 (6 bases). This CDR3 comprises 16 residues. The germline V gene encodes CDR1 MNHEY and CDR2 SVGEGT. V lost 0 bases to trimming and J lost 2 bases, with 12 bases between them. The CDR3 DNA sequence: TGTGCCAGCAGTTACTCAGCTGGGGACTCCACAGATACGCAGTATTTT. Translation: CASSYSAGDSTDTQYF.

This clonotype was recorded at least ten times. The CDR3 nucleotides read TGTGCCAGCAGGGCTAGCGGGGGGGAGCAGTTCTTC. Translating gives CASRASGGEQFF. V is TRBV6-1 and J is TRBJ2-1, with 11 nucleotides matching TRBD2. The trim removed 6 bases at V and 10 bases at J, leaving 2 bases unmatched. The CDR3 runs 12 residues. Germline V gene sequence: CDR1 MNHNS, CDR2 SASEGT.

The V gene is TRBV10-3, the J gene TRBJ1-1; D remains unclear. V was shortened by 6 bases and J by 2 bases, with 10 bases between the two germline ends. Germline lookup yields CDR1 ENHRY and CDR2 SYGVKD. CDR3 length: 13 residues. In DNA, the CDR3 is TGTGCCATCAGCCCGGCGATCAACACTGAAGCTTTCTTT. Residues: CAISPAINTEAFF.

This clonotype was counted at least ten times. The rearrangement links TRBV7-8 to TRBJ1-6; no definite D call. V was cut by 2 bases and J by 5 bases, with 19 bases left in between. Germline CDR1 is SGHVS and CDR2 is FQNEAQ. The CDR3 has 18 amino acids. CDR3 protein: CASSLFRVEVWDNSPLHF. CDR3 nucleotides: TGTGCCAGCAGCTTATTTCGGGTGGAGGTGTGGGATAATTCACCCCTCCACTTT.

This clonotype has just a few counts. V usage is TRBV6-1 and J usage is TRBJ1-2; no clear D. The V gene lost 2 bases and the J gene lost 0 bases, with 13 bases spanning the gap. CDR1 is MNHNS and CDR2 is SASEGT in the germline V gene. This CDR3 has 16 residues. DNA for the CDR3: TGTGCCAGCAGTGAAACAATGGGATTCGCTAACTATGGCTACACCTTC. This gives the protein CASSETMGFANYGYTF.

The table lists this clonotype with many counts. This chain links TRBV5-5 with TRBJ2-7; a possible D gene is TRBD2 (6 bases). The germline V and J ends were trimmed by 0 bases and 5 bases, with 12 bases remaining between them. The CDR3 length is 14 residues. Per the germline V gene, CDR1 is SGHKS and CDR2 is YYEKEE (reference sequence). The CDR3 DNA reads as TGTGCCAGCAGCTTGGCCGGGACTTCCCACGAGCAGTACTTC. Amino acid sequence: CASSLAGTSHEQYF.

This clonotype has only a few counts. V and J are TRBV12-3 or TRBV12-4 and TRBJ2-1, with 11 nucleotides matching TRBD2. The CDR3 sequence is 17 residues long. With 4 bases clipped from V and 9 bases from J, the junction kept 14 bases outside the gene matches. CDR3 loop: CASSSFGPTSGKSEQFF. The CDR3 region has the DNA TGTGCCAGCAGTTCCTTCGGCCCGACTAGCGGGAAGAGTGAGCAGTTCTTC.

The chain uses TRBV9 and TRBJ2-3; D is uncertain. CDR3 length: 13 residues. The germline V gene encodes CDR1 SGDLS and CDR2 YYNGEE. Trimming took off 4 bases at V and 6 bases at J, with 12 bases between the two ends. The CDR3 nucleotides are TGTGCCAGCAGCCCGACTTTGTTGGATACGCAGTATTTT. Encoded protein: CASSPTLLDTQYF.

This clonotype appeared many times. This chain connects TRBV7-2 to TRBJ2-1, with 8 bases that match TRBD2. In germline, CDR1 is SGHTA, CDR2 FQGNSA. The CDR3 spans 20 residues. V shed 3 bases and J 5 bases; nucleotides not matched to a gene: 21. CDR3 residues: CASSFVPGTRKRGGHNEQFF. CDR3 DNA sequence: TGTGCCAGCAGCTTCGTACCCGGGACTAGAAAGAGGGGAGGGCACAATGAGCAGTTCTTC.

This clonotype was seen ten or more times. The chain couples TRBV20-1 to TRBJ1-2; D gene ambiguous. Between the trimmed V and J ends, which lost 5 bases and 8 bases, there was a span of 18 bases. In germline, CDR1 is DFQATT, CDR2 SNEGSKA (reference sequence). This CDR3 region has 13 residues. The CDR3 DNA reads as TGCAGTGCTCCTCCGGGCAGCAGACCCGGCTACACCTTC. Translated: CSAPPGSRPGYTF.